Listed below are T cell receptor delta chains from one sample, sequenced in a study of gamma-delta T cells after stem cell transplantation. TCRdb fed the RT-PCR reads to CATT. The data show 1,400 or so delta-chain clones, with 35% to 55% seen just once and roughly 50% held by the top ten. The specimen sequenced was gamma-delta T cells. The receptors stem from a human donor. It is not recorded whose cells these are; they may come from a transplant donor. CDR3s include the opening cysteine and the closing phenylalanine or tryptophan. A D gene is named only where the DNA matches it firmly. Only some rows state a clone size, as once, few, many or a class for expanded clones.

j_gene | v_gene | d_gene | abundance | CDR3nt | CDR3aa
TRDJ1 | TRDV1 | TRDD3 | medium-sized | TGTGCTCTTACGATTCTGGGGGATACGGGGACCGATAAACTCATCTTT | CALTILGDTGTDKLIF
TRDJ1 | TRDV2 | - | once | TGTGCCTGTGACACAATTCCTACGCCTGGGGGACTCCTACCGTACACCGATAAACTCATCTTT | CACDTIPTPGGLLPYTDKLIF
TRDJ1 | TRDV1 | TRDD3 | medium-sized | TGTGCTCTTGGGTTTCCAGAGCCTTCGGCCTCGGGACTGGGGGATACGGAGACCGATAAACTCATCTTT | CALGFPEPSASGLGDTETDKLIF
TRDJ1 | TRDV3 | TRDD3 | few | TGTGCCTTCTCCTTCTCCTCTGGGGGATCCTCACAGGGGTACACCGATAAACTCATCTTT | CAFSFSSGGSSQGYTDKLIF
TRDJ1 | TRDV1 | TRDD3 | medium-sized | TGTGCTCTTGGGGACCCTCGCCTACCACCTCTTACTGGGGGATCCCTCACCGATAAACTCATCTTT | CALGDPRLPPLTGGSLTDKLIF
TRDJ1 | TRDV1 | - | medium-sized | TGTGCTCTTGGGGAACTCCTTTTGGGCCGTCTACAGCGGACCGATAAACTCATCTTT | CALGELLLGRLQRTDKLIF
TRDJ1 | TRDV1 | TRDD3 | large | TGTGCTCTTGGGGAACCCCCCTTCGGAAGCCAGGGGTTCCTGGGGGATACGACCGATAAACTCATCTTT | CALGEPPFGSQGFLGDTTDKLIF
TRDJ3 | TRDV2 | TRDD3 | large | TGTGCCTGTGACACTGGGGGATACGGCTCCTGGGACACCCGACAGATGTTTTTC | CACDTGGYGSWDTRQMFF
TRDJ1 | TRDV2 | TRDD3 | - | TGTGCCTGTGACTTACTGGGGGATACGGTACAATTGGGCGATAAACTCATCTTT | CACDLLGDTVQLGDKLIF
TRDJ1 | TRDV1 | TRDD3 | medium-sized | TGTGCTCTTGGGGAAAATGGTTTCCCTGCGGTACTGGGGGATACGGACAAACTCATCTTT | CALGENGFPAVLGDTDKLIF
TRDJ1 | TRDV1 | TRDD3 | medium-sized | TGTGCTCTTGGGGAACTTCTATCCGTACTGGGGGATAATGGGCGCCCAAAACTCATCTTT | CALGELLSVLGDNGRPKLIF
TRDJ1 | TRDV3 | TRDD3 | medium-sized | TGTGCCTTTAAACCCTTCTGGGGGATCGGAGGAGATAAACTCATCTTT | CAFKPFWGIGGDKLIF
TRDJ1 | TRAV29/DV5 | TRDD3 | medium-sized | TGTGCAGCAACCTCTCAACTACATTCTGGGGGACCAATGTACACCGATAAACTCATCTTT | CAATSQLHSGGPMYTDKLIF
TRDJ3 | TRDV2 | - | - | TGTGCCTGTGACACCGCTGGGGAGAGCTCCTGGGACACCCGACAGATGTTTTTC | CACDTAGESSWDTRQMFF
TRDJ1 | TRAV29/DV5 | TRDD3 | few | TGTGCAGCAAAGCTGGGGCCTTCCGGACTCTGGGGGAGGGTGTACACCGATAAACTCATCTTT | CAAKLGPSGLWGRVYTDKLIF
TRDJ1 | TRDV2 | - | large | TGTGCCTGTGACAGCATGGGGGCCTACACCGATAAACTCATCTTT | CACDSMGAYTDKLIF
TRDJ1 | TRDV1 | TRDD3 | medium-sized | TGTGCTCTTGTTCTTACCCCGCTACTGGGGGATACGGCAAACGCGCAACTCATCTTT | CALVLTPLLGDTANAQLIF
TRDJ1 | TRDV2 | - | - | TGTGCCTGTGACAGGCTGGTCCTTCAGGCCGATAAACTCATCTTT | CACDRLVLQADKLIF
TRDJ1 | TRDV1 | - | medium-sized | TGTGCTCTTGGGGAACTTGTCCCTACAACGTCGGGGGCGCACACCGATAAACTCATCTTT | CALGELVPTTSGAHTDKLIF
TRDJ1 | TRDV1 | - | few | TGTGCTCTTGGGGAGAAAAAGGGTTTATTCTATGGGTTTCCCCAGAACCTCGCCTTCAGACTTACTGGAAACATGTACACCGATAAACTCATCTTT | CALGEKKGLFYGFPQNLAFRLTGNMYTDKLIF
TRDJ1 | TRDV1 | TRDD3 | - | TGTGCTCTTGGGGAATGTTTCCCACACAAGGACTGGGGGATACTAACCGATAAACTCATCTTT | CALGECFPHKDWGILTDKLIF
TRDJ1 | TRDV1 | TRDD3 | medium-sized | TGTGCTCTTGGAAGGCCCCACTTGATTTTACTGGGGGATATCGAAAGCACCGATAAACTCATCTTT | CALGRPHLILLGDIESTDKLIF
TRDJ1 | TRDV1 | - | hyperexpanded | TGTGCTCTTGGGGAACTGGAGTTCCCCCTTGCGGGGGACTACACCGATAAACTCATCTTT | CALGELEFPLAGDYTDKLIF
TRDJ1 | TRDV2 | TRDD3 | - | TGTGCCTGTCTGAGACTGGGGGGATCGAGTGGGTCCGATAAACTCATCTTT | CACLRLGGSSGSDKLIF
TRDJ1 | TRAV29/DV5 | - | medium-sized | TGTGCAGCAAGCGACCTTTCCCATCGGGAGGGCGCCGATAAACTCATCTTT | CAASDLSHREGADKLIF
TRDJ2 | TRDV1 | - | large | TGTGCTCTTGTGTCTCGCTTCCTACGGGGATACGAGGGGAATGCACAACTCTTCTTT | CALVSRFLRGYEGNAQLFF
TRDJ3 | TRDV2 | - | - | TGTGCCTGTGACATCGTACTGGACTCCTGGGACACCCGACAGATGTTTTTC | CACDIVLDSWDTRQMFF
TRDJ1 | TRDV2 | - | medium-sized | TGTGCCTGTGACACCCTGCTGACACCGAATTCATACACCGATAAACTCATCTTT | CACDTLLTPNSYTDKLIF
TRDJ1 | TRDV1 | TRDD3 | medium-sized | TGTGCTCTTGGGGGGATCTTCCTATTTGTCGCTAACACTCTGGGGGATACGGTCACCGATAAACTCATCTTT | CALGGIFLFVANTLGDTVTDKLIF